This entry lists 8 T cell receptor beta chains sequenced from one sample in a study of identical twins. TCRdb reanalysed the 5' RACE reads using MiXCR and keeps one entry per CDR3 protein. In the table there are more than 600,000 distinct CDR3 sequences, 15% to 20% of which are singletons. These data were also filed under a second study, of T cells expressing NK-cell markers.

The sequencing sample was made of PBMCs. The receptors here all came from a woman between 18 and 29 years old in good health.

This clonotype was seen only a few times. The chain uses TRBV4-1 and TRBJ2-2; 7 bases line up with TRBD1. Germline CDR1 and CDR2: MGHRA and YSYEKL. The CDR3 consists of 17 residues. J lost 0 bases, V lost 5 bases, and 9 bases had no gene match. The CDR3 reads CASSETGTASNTGELFF. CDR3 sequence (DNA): TGCGCCAGCAGCGAAACCGGGACAGCCTCGAACACCGGGGAGCTGTTTTTT.

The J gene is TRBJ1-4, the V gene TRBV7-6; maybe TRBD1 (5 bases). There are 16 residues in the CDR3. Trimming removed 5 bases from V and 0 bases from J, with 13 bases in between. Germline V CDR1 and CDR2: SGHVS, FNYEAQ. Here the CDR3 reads CASSPRGGATNEKLFF. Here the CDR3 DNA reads TGTGCCAGCAGCCCCCGGGGAGGGGCAACTAATGAAAAACTGTTTTTT. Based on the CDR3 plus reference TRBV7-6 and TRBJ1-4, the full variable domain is GAGVSQSPRYKVTKRGQDVALRCDPISGHVSLYWYRQALGQGPEFLTYFNYEAQQDKSGLPNDRFSAERPEGSISTLTIQRTEQRDSAMYRCASSPRGGATNEKLFFGSGTQLSVL.

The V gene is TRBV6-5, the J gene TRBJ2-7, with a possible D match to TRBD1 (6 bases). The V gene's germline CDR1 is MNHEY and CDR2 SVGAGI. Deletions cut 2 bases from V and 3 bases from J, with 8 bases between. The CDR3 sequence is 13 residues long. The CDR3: CASSYQGNYEQYF. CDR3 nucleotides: TGTGCCAGCAGTTACCAGGGGAACTACGAGCAGTACTTC.

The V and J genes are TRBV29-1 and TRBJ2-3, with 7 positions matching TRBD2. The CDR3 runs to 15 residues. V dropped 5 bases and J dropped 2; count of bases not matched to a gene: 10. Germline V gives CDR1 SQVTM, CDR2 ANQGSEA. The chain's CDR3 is CSVSTSAISTDTQYF. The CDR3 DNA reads TGCAGCGTTTCAACTAGCGCTATTTCCACAGATACGCAGTATTTT.

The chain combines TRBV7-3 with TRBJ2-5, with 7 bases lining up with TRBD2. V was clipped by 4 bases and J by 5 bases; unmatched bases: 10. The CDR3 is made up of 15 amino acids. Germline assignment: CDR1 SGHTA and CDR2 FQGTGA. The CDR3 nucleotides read TGTGCCAGCAGCTACAGAAGCGGGGCCGGGGAGACCCAGTACTTC. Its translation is CASSYRSGAGETQYF. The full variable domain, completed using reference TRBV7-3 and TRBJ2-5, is GAGVSQTPSNKVTEKGKYVELRCDPISGHTALYWYRQSLGQGPEFLIYFQGTGAADDSGLPNDRFFAVRPEGSVSTLKIQRTERGDSAVYLCASSYRSGAGETQYFGPGTRLLVL.

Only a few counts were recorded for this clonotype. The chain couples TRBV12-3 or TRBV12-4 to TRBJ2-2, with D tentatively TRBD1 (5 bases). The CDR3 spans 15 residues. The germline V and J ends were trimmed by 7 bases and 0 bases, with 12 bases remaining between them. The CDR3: CASNWQGSNTGELFF. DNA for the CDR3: TGTGCCAGCAATTGGCAGGGATCGAACACCGGGGAGCTGTTTTTT.

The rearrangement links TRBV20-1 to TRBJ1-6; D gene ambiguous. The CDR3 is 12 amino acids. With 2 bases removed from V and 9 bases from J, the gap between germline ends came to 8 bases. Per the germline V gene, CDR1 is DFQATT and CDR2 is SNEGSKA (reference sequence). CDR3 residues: CSARSTPSPLHF. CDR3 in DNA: TGCAGTGCTAGATCCACACCTTCACCCCTCCACTTT.

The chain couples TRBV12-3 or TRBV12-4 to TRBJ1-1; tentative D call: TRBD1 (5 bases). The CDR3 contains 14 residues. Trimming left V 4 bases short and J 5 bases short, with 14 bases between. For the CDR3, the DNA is TGTGCCAGCAGTTGGGGGGGAATGGAGACTGAAGCTTTCTTT. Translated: CASSWGGMETEAFF.